Sequencing of this T cell receptor beta chain was carried out in a study of blood T cell repertoires in COVID-19. Study information: There were acute and convalescent COVID-19 samples, and they came from the United States, Italy and Spain. T cells, B-cell-depleted T cells, or PBMCs supplied cDNA or gDNA.

Under the authors' procedure: From reference gene primer amplification, estimates of nucleated cell counts were derived. Libraries were prepared by immunoSEQ multiplex PCR; TCRdb keeps only in-frame clonotypes and omits some of them. V, J and clone size reflect that table, while D and trimming were determined from the DNA. Of more than 90,000 clones listed, about 88% are singletons. Per the germline V gene, CDR1 is MNHEY and CDR2 is SVGAGI. The CDR3 has 16 amino acids. Deletions cut 0 bases from V and 3 bases from J, with 12 bases between. The J gene is TRBJ1-5, the V gene TRBV6-5; D might be TRBD1 (5 bases). The sequence was collected from a man aged 35-49 years with acute or convalescent COVID-19. The sample taken for sequencing was peripheral blood. CDR3 bases: TGTGCCAGCAGTTACTCGATCGGCAGGGTCAATCAGCCCCAGCATTTT. Translated: CASSYSIGRVNQPQHF.